This T cell receptor (beta chain) was profiled in a study of patients and donors after allogeneic stem cell transplantation. CDR3 length: 15 amino acids. V lost 4 bases, J lost 3 bases, and 11 bases stayed unmatched. Germline values: CDR1 SQVTM, CDR2 ANQGSEA. TCRdb re-called the RT-PCR reads with MiXCR, one entry per CDR3 protein. The data hold approximately 150,000 distinct CDR3 sequences, with 30% observed a single time. The V and J genes are TRBV29-1 and TRBJ2-7; 8 positions agree with TRBD2. The clonotype was recovered from a human donor who was either an allogeneic HSCT recipient or a stem cell or donor lymphocyte infusion donor (not recorded which). It is not recorded whose cells these are; they may come from a transplant donor. Sequenced: blood, either unsorted or a sorted T cell fraction (not recorded which). The CDR3 reads CSVAPGLERGYEQYF. In nucleotides, the CDR3 is TGCAGCGTTGCTCCGGGACTAGAGAGGGGCTACGAGCAGTACTTC.